These T cell receptor beta chains were read from a single sample in a study of CXCR3-negative and CXCR3-positive naive CD8 T cells. Reanalyzing the 5' RACE reads, TCRdb keeps one entry per CDR3 protein, without DNA. The sample shows about 63,000 distinct CDR3 sequences, and approximately 4.4% sits with its ten largest clones. The source material was naive CXCR3+ CD8+ T cells from blood. These receptors all come from a human donor in good health. Some clones in this sample may be carry-over from other donors' samples. Each CDR3 is given with its conserved first and last residue. Rows may omit the clone size; those that give it use once, few, many or a size class.

j_gene: TRBJ2-3
abundance: NA
v_gene: TRBV11-2
len: 15
CDR3aa: CASSSWREKTDTQYF

j_gene: TRBJ2-7
abundance: NA
v_gene: TRBV15
len: 17
CDR3aa: CATSRDREDRVSYEQYF

j_gene: TRBJ1-6
abundance: NA
v_gene: TRBV9
len: 12
CDR3aa: CASGTGGPPLHF

j_gene: TRBJ2-7
abundance: NA
v_gene: TRBV29-1
len: 13
CDR3aa: CSVRGGRLYEQYF

j_gene: TRBJ2-3
abundance: NA
v_gene: TRBV20-1
len: 16
CDR3aa: CSARDGAGGPTDTQYF

j_gene: TRBJ2-7
abundance: NA
v_gene: TRBV10-3
len: 14
CDR3aa: CAISEGLASSEQYF

j_gene: TRBJ2-2
abundance: NA
v_gene: TRBV28
len: 13
CDR3aa: CASSLIDTGELFF

j_gene: TRBJ2-2
abundance: NA
v_gene: TRBV7-9
len: 14
CDR3aa: CASSLAATEGELFF

j_gene: TRBJ1-2
abundance: NA
v_gene: TRBV7-9
len: 15
CDR3aa: CASSPTSGTAYGYTF

j_gene: TRBJ2-1
abundance: NA
v_gene: TRBV6-2/TRBV6-3
len: 14
CDR3aa: CASSYYGTGNEQFF

j_gene: TRBJ1-6
abundance: NA
v_gene: TRBV20-1
len: 15
CDR3aa: CSAQLDSSYNSPLHF

j_gene: TRBJ2-3
abundance: NA
v_gene: TRBV5-1
len: 14
CDR3aa: CASSPWTSTDTQYF

j_gene: TRBJ2-7
abundance: NA
v_gene: TRBV20-1
len: 14
CDR3aa: CSARSTSEWYEQYF

j_gene: TRBJ1-1
abundance: NA
v_gene: TRBV5-5
len: 12
CDR3aa: CASDRTGTEAFF

j_gene: TRBJ2-2
abundance: NA
v_gene: TRBV30
len: 15
CDR3aa: CAWSQGARGTGELFF

j_gene: TRBJ1-1
abundance: NA
v_gene: TRBV29-1
len: 15
CDR3aa: CSAGGRIPMNTEAFF

j_gene: TRBJ2-7
abundance: NA
v_gene: TRBV29-1
len: 16
CDR3aa: CSVDLSEGSDSYEQYF

j_gene: TRBJ2-7
abundance: NA
v_gene: TRBV29-1
len: 12
CDR3aa: CSVREASYEQYF

j_gene: TRBJ2-7
abundance: NA
v_gene: TRBV27
len: 14
CDR3aa: CASSLVQGPYEQYF

j_gene: TRBJ1-1
abundance: NA
v_gene: TRBV29-1
len: 14
CDR3aa: CSVETTGLGTEAFF

j_gene: TRBJ2-3
abundance: NA
v_gene: TRBV9
len: 16
CDR3aa: CASSEVTSGGTDTQYF

j_gene: TRBJ2-1
abundance: NA
v_gene: TRBV29-1
len: 18
CDR3aa: CSVTPGTSGRSSYNEQFF

j_gene: TRBJ2-1
abundance: NA
v_gene: TRBV28
len: 12
CDR3aa: CASSLSGEEQFF

j_gene: TRBJ2-3
abundance: NA
v_gene: TRBV6-5
len: 13
CDR3aa: CASSYRSTDTQYF

j_gene: TRBJ2-3
abundance: NA
v_gene: TRBV10-3
len: 13
CDR3aa: CASSAEARDTQYF

j_gene: TRBJ2-1
abundance: NA
v_gene: TRBV5-4
len: 13
CDR3aa: CASSPGEGNEQFF

j_gene: TRBJ1-1
abundance: NA
v_gene: TRBV29-1
len: 14
CDR3aa: CSTDPTGMNTEAFF

j_gene: TRBJ2-7
abundance: NA
v_gene: TRBV28
len: 15
CDR3aa: CASSLWREVSYEQYF

j_gene: TRBJ1-2
abundance: NA
v_gene: TRBV25-1
len: 15
CDR3aa: CASSVSTRIGYGYTF

j_gene: TRBJ1-2
abundance: NA
v_gene: TRBV6-4
len: 15
CDR3aa: CASSDLPGQNYGYTF

j_gene: TRBJ2-3
abundance: NA
v_gene: TRBV29-1
len: 13
CDR3aa: CSVDGGSTDTQYF

j_gene: TRBJ2-5
abundance: NA
v_gene: TRBV10-3
len: 14
CDR3aa: CAISDAGIEETQYF

j_gene: TRBJ2-5
abundance: NA
v_gene: TRBV12-3/TRBV12-4
len: 21
CDR3aa: CASSPYRGLAGGPSEQETQYF

j_gene: TRBJ2-5
abundance: NA
v_gene: TRBV4-2
len: 16
CDR3aa: CASSQEPGTGSETQYF

j_gene: TRBJ2-7
abundance: NA
v_gene: TRBV4-1
len: 12
CDR3aa: CASSHLGGEQYF

j_gene: TRBJ2-5
abundance: NA
v_gene: TRBV7-9
len: 12
CDR3aa: CASSQMAETQYF

j_gene: TRBJ1-1
abundance: NA
v_gene: TRBV5-6
len: 16
CDR3aa: CASSQQTGDREIQAFF

j_gene: TRBJ2-1
abundance: medium-sized
v_gene: TRBV6-4
len: 14
CDR3aa: CASSAAGAYNEQFF

j_gene: TRBJ2-5
abundance: NA
v_gene: TRBV14
len: 16
CDR3aa: CASSQGTSGVRETQYF

j_gene: TRBJ2-7
abundance: NA
v_gene: TRBV5-1
len: 13
CDR3aa: CASSLLPRDEQYF

j_gene: TRBJ2-2
abundance: NA
v_gene: TRBV6-2/TRBV6-3
len: 17
CDR3aa: CASSFNRDRANTGELFF

j_gene: TRBJ2-7
abundance: NA
v_gene: TRBV4-3
len: 15
CDR3aa: CASSQARNDPYEQYF

j_gene: TRBJ1-5
abundance: NA
v_gene: TRBV28
len: 13
CDR3aa: CASSWGVVEPQHF

j_gene: TRBJ2-1
abundance: NA
v_gene: TRBV20-1
len: 15
CDR3aa: CSASLRGLDYNEQFF

j_gene: TRBJ2-1
abundance: NA
v_gene: TRBV7-8
len: 15
CDR3aa: CASSLEGLAANEQFF

j_gene: TRBJ1-2
abundance: NA
v_gene: TRBV7-7
len: 13
CDR3aa: CASSLFNTEGYTF

j_gene: TRBJ2-1
abundance: NA
v_gene: TRBV4-3
len: 15
CDR3aa: CASSQVNTGGDEQFF

j_gene: TRBJ2-7
abundance: NA
v_gene: TRBV5-1
len: 15
CDR3aa: CASSLGSDGNYEQYF

j_gene: TRBJ2-7
abundance: NA
v_gene: TRBV9
len: 16
CDR3aa: CASSVEGAGWTYEQYF

j_gene: TRBJ2-1
abundance: NA
v_gene: TRBV9
len: 16
CDR3aa: CASSAPQERGDNEQFF

j_gene: TRBJ2-3
abundance: NA
v_gene: TRBV29-1
len: 12
CDR3aa: CSVDPKEDTQYF